This TCR beta chain was identified in a study of metastatic and nonmetastatic thyroid tumors. Across the study: Repertoires from blood and tumor or nodule tissue of malignant and benign thyroid patients were compared. General observations from the study: Benign nodules were reported to have significantly lower TCR beta diversity than malignant thyroid tumors, in blood and tumor.

Many counts were recorded for this clone. Its antigen is undetermined. Other DNA sequences in the sample encode the same CDR3. This CDR3 has 13 residues. Germline loops: CDR1 MNHNS, CDR2 SASEGT. V shed 6 bases and J shed 2 bases, with 10 bases lying between them. Authors' processing steps: The study took CDR3 differences across clinicopathological groups and made a distant-metastasis classifier for papillary thyroid cancer from them. TCRdb used MiXCR to call clones anew from the PCR reads. These V and J calls are TCRdb output, not the study's own analysis. The profile shows fewer than 100,000 clones, more than 13% of them singletons. Thyroid surgery was preceded by no treatment in any patient.

The sample taken for sequencing was blood. The chain couples TRBV6-1 to TRBJ1-1; D gene uncertain. This TCR was sampled from a female donor with papillary thyroid cancer or a benign thyroid nodule (not recorded which). Some clones in this sample may be carry-over from other donors' samples. Written as DNA, the CDR3 is TGTGCCAGCAGCCAAGTTCCCAACACTGAAGCTTTCTTT. It yields the protein CASSQVPNTEAFF.